These T cell receptor beta chains were read from a single sample in a study of shared clonotypes between healthy human individuals. The table came from immunoSEQ multiplex PCR; TCRdb's copy has only in-frame clones and leaves some out. The profile covers over 2 million clones, with less than 95% appearing a single time and about 1.1% taken by the ten largest. Sequences were obtained from naive CD8+ T cells sorted from blood. The receptors shown here come from a man aged 18 to 35 in good health. The conserved cysteine and the conserved F or W are not part of the CDR3 here.

V	length	J	CDR3
TRBV19	13	TRBJ2-3	ASSVLPASTDTQY
TRBV10-1	9	TRBJ1-4	ASTRIEKLF
TRBV6-5	13	TRBJ2-3	ASRPAGLGADTQY
TRBV5-6	11	TRBJ1-3	ASSLGQLNTIY
TRBV6-1	13	TRBJ1-6	ASSDWTGDNSPLH
TRBV30	13	TRBJ2-3	AWSLLGDGADTQY
TRBV2	17	TRBJ1-6	ASGFRDREGSPYNSPLH
TRBV7-9	12	TRBJ2-7	ASSPPDTSYEQY
TRBV28	13	TRBJ2-1	ASNALAGGRNEQF
TRBV5-1	13	TRBJ2-3	ASSPLGSSEDTQY
TRBV7-9	13	TRBJ2-1	ASSLGGTVPNEQF
TRBV5-1	10	TRBJ2-7	ASSSWTNEQY
TRBV4-1	13	TRBJ2-5	ASSPGTGLRETQY
TRBV27	14	TRBJ2-2	ASSFSSGGAAGELF
TRBV27	14	TRBJ2-7	ASSLSQGTLSYEQY
TRBV7-8	12	TRBJ2-7	ASSLGGQPYEQY
TRBV11-2	9	TRBJ2-1	ASRVYNEQF
TRBV28	13	TRBJ1-2	ASSLEGGAYYGYT
TRBV4-1	10	TRBJ2-2	ASSQGTGELF
TRBV19	13	TRBJ1-1	ASSIVDSVNPEAF
TRBV4-3	14	TRBJ2-5	ASSQGLGTDQETQY
TRBV25-1	13	TRBJ2-5	ASSVIQGGRETQY
TRBV21-1	12	TRBJ1-5	ASSKAGRLYAQH
TRBV13	13	TRBJ2-7	ASSLEAGGPNEQY
TRBV6-6	12	TRBJ2-1	ASSTIAGENEQF
TRBV27	10	TRBJ2-3	ASGDLEDTQY